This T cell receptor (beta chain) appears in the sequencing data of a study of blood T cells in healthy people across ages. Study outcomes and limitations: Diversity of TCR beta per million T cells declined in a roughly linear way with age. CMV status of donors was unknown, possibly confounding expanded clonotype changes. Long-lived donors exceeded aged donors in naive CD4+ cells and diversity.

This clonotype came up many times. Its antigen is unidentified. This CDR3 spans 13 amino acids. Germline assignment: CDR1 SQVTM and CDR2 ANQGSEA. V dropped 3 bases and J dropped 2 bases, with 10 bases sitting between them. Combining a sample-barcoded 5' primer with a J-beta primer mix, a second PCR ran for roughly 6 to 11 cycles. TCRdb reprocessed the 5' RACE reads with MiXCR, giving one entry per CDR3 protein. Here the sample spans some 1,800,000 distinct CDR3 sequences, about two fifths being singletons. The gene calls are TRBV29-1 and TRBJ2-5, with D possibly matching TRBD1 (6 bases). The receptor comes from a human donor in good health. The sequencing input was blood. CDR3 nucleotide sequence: TGCAGCGTTGACAGGGGCCTACAAGAGACCCAGTACTTC. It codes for CSVDRGLQETQYF.